This T cell receptor beta chain is drawn from a study of Ad26.COV2.S vaccination and SARS-CoV-2 variants. As for the study in general: Donor joined the COV1001 Ad26.COV2.S trial arm. In the study, Ad26.COV2.S was injected intramuscularly once, or twice 56 days apart.

Described treatment: about 20 received Ad26.COV2.S at low or high dose, single or two shots; 5 received placebo; per-sample allocation not given. Sampling occurred on day 63 after the first vaccine or placebo injection. It was Wuhan-strain SARS-CoV-2 spike that the Ad26 vaccine vector expressed. Sequencing was performed with immunoSEQ multiplex PCR; in TCRdb, only in-frame clones are kept and a portion is missing. The data show 440,000 or so clones, 90% seen once. General observations from the study: Recipients of vaccine and of placebo showed similar breadth of their non-spike TCR repertoires.

Losses at the gene ends were 3 bases for V and 4 bases for J; bases not matched to a gene: 3. CDR1 and CDR2 (germline): MGHDK, SYGVNS. CDR3 length: 14 residues. Of note for this clone: Its antigen is undetermined.

V usage is TRBV25-1 and J usage is TRBJ1-3; TRBD1 aligns across 7 bases. This TCR was sampled from a person between 18 and 59 years old who received the Ad26.COV2.S COVID-19 vaccine or a placebo. This sample comprised peripheral blood, obtained in a trial of Ad26.COV2.S vaccine versus placebo. CDR3 DNA sequence: TGTGCCAGCAGTGATCCGGACAGGGGAAACACCATATATTTT. Amino acids: CASSDPDRGNTIYF. Supplemented by reference TRBV25-1 and TRBJ1-3, the full variable domain reads EADIYQTPRYLVIGTGKKITLECSQTMGHDKMYWYQQDPGMELHLIHYSYGVNSTEKGDLSSESTVSRIRTEHFPLTLESARPSHTSQYLCASSDPDRGNTIYFGEGSWLTVV.